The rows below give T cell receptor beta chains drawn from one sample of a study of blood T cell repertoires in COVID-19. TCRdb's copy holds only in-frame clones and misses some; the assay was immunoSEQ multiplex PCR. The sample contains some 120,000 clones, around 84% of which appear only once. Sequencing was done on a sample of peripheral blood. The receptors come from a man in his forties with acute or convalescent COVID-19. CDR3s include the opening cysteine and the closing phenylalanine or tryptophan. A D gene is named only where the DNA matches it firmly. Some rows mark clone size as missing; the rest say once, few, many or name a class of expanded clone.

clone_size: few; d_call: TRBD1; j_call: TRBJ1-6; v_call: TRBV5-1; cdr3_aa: CASSLVQGAGSPLHF; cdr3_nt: TGCGCCAGCAGCTTGGTACAGGGGGCGGGTTCACCCCTCCACTTT
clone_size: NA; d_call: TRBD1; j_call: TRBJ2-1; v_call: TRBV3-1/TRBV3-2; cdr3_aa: CASSRRGQGSYNEQFF; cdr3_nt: TGTGCCAGCAGCCGGCGGGGACAGGGGTCCTACAATGAGCAGTTCTTC
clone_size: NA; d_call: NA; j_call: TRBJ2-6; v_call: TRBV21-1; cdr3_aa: CASRPSARSGANVLTF; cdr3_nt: TGTGCCAGCCGGCCTAGCGCCCGCTCTGGGGCCAACGTCCTGACTTTC
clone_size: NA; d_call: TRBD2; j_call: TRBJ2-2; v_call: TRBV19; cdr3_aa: CASRLLAGGPRGTGELFF; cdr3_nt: TGTGCCAGTAGGCTACTAGCGGGGGGGCCGAGAGGCACCGGGGAGCTGTTTTTT
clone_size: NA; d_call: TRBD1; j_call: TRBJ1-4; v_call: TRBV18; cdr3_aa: CASSPRTGVLTNEKLFF; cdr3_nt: TGTGCCAGCTCACCACGGACAGGGGTTTTAACTAATGAAAAACTGTTTTTT
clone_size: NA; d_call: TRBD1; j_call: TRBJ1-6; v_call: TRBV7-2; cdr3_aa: CASSASRDRLNSPLHF; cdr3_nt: TGTGCCAGCAGCGCAAGCAGGGACAGACTTAATTCACCCCTCCACTTT
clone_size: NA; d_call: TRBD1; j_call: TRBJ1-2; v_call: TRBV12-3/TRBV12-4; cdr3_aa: CASKQGANYGYTF; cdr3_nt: TGTGCCAGCAAACAGGGGGCGAACTATGGCTACACCTTC
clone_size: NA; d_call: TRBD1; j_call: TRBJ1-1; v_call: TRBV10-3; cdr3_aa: CAISPTGGQRGNTEAFF; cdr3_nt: TGTGCCATCAGCCCGACAGGGGGCCAGCGGGGTAACACTGAAGCTTTCTTT
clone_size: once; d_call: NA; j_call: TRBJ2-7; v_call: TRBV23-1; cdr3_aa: CASSQSQGGSSYEQYF; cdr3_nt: TGCGCCAGCAGTCAATCTCAGGGGGGAAGCTCCTACGAGCAGTACTTC
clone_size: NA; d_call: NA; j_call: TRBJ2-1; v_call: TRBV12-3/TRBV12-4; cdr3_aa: CASSSDSYNEQFF; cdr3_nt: TGTGCCAGCAGTAGCGACTCCTACAATGAGCAGTTCTTC
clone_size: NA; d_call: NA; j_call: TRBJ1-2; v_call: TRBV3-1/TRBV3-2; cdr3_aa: CASRTGTGYGYTF; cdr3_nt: TGTGCCAGCAGGACCGGGACTGGCTATGGCTACACCTTC
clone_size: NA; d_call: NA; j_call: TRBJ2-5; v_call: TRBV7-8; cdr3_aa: CASSFSTFGETQYF; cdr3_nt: TGTGCCAGCAGCTTTAGCACTTTCGGGGAGACCCAGTACTTC
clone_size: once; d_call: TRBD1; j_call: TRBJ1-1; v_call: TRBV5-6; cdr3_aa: CASSLARGQRGTEAFF; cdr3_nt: TGTGCCAGCAGCTTGGCCAGGGGGCAACGAGGCACTGAAGCTTTCTTT
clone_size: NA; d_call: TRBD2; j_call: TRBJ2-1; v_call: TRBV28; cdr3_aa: CASSFPSSGSSYNEQFF; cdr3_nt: TGTGCCAGCAGTTTCCCGTCTAGCGGGAGTTCCTACAATGAGCAGTTCTTC
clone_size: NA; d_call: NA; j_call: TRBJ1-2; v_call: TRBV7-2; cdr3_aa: CASSLGQARYGYTF; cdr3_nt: TGTGCCAGCAGCTTAGGACAGGCCCGCTATGGCTACACCTTC
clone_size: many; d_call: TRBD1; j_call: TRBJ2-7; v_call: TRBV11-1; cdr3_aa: CASSPGDRYLNEQYF; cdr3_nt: TGTGCCAGCAGCCCCGGGGACAGGTACCTAAACGAGCAGTACTTC
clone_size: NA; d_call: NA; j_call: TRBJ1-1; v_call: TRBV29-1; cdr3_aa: CSVRGGSGTEAFF; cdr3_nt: TGCAGCGTCCGTGGCGGTTCGGGGACTGAAGCTTTCTTT
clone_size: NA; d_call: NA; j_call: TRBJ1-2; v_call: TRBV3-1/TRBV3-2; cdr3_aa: CASSPFIQGHYGYTF; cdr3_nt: TGTGCCAGCAGCCCGTTTATACAGGGTCACTATGGCTACACCTTC
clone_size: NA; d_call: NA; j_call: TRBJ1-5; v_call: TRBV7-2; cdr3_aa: CASSPRGTQPQHF; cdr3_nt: TGTGCCAGCAGCCCTAGGGGGACTCAGCCCCAGCATTTT
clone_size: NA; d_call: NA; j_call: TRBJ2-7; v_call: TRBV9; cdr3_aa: CASSSWGTPRSYEQYF; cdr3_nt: TGTGCCAGCAGCTCCTGGGGGACTCCGAGGTCCTACGAGCAGTACTTC
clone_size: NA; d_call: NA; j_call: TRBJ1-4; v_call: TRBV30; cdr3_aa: CAWSVPGDEKLFF; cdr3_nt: TGTGCCTGGAGTGTCCCCGGGGATGAAAAACTGTTTTTT
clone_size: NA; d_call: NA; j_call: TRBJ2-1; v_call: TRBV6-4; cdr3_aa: CASSVSSDNEQFF; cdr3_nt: TGTGCCAGCAGTGTTAGTAGCGATAATGAGCAGTTCTTC
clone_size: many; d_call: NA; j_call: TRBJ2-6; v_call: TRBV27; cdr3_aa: CASRVAGANVLTF; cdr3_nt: TGTGCCAGCAGGGTAGCTGGGGCCAACGTCCTGACTTTC